Presented here are 13 T cell receptor beta chains from one specimen sequenced in a study of T cell changes during pregnancy in multiple sclerosis. Sequencing was performed with immunoSEQ multiplex PCR; in TCRdb, only in-frame clones are kept and a portion is missing. The sample lists around 88,000 clones; approximately 90% were seen once. The sequenced sample was peripheral blood, obtained in the first trimester of pregnancy. Receptors were obtained from a female donor with multiple sclerosis, enrolled in a pregnancy study.

This chain joins TRBV19 and TRBJ1-5; maybe TRBD1 (5 bases). Germline V gives CDR1 LNHDA, CDR2 SQIVND (reference sequence). The V end was cut by 0 bases, the J end by 1 base, with 10 bases between. The length of the CDR3 is 16 residues. The chain's CDR3 is CASSIDPRVSNQPQHF. CDR3 DNA sequence: TGTGCCAGTAGTATAGATCCCAGGGTGAGCAATCAGCCCCAGCATTTT.

This clone was seen just once. V usage is TRBV7-2 and J usage is TRBJ2-7; TRBD1 matches 9 bases. Germline CDR1 is SGHTA and CDR2 is FQGNSA. This CDR3 is built from 17 residues. V lost 5 bases to trimming and J lost 3 bases; unmatched junction nucleotides: 14. The CDR3: CASSHGSGGQGRYEQYF. Written as DNA, the CDR3 is TGTGCCAGCAGCCACGGCTCGGGGGGACAGGGCCGCTACGAGCAGTACTTC.

The chain is built from TRBV7-3 and TRBJ1-5, with 7 bases lining up with TRBD1. With V trimmed by 5 bases and J by 6 bases, 10 bases remained unmatched. Germline V gene data show CDR1 as SGHTA and CDR2 as FQGTGA. The CDR3 has 15 amino acids. In DNA form, the CDR3 reads TGTGCCAGCAGCCCCACCAGGGGGGTATGTCAGCCCCAGCATTTT. It codes for CASSPTRGVCQPQHF.

The gene calls are TRBV5-6 and TRBJ2-3; TRBD2 might be the D (5 bases). Germline CDR1 is SGHDT and CDR2 is YYEEEE. Trimming took off 0 bases at V and 0 bases at J, with 14 bases between the two ends. The CDR3 totals 17 residues. For the CDR3, the DNA is TGTGCCAGCAGCTTGGGCCCAGGAGGCCCTAGCACAGATACGCAGTATTTT. Translating gives CASSLGPGGPSTDTQYF.

With regard to this clone: Distinct nucleotide sequences in the sample also encode this CDR3. V and J are TRBV7-9 and TRBJ1-1; no clear D gene. V was shortened by 1 base and J by 2 bases, with 8 bases between the two germline ends. The CDR3 spans 14 residues. The V gene's germline CDR1 is SEHNR and CDR2 FQNEAQ (reference sequence). In DNA form, the CDR3 reads TGTGCCAGCAGCTTAGGCAGAGGAAACACTGAAGCTTTCTTT. This sequence encodes CASSLGRGNTEAFF. The complete variable domain, with remaining parts taken from reference TRBV7-9 and TRBJ1-1, reads DTGVSQNPRHKITKRGQNVTFRCDPISEHNRLYWYRQTLGQGPEFLTYFQNEAQLEKSRLLSDRFSAERPKGSFSTLEIQRTEQGDSAMYLCASSLGRGNTEAFFGQGTRLTVV.

A single count supports this clone. The rearrangement links TRBV5-4 to TRBJ2-5; D gene unclear. The CDR3 runs 14 residues. Germline V gene lookup returns CDR1 SGHNT and CDR2 YYREEE (reference sequence). Deletions cut 1 base from V and 2 bases from J, with 9 bases between. The CDR3 here is CASSLRVNQETQYF. CDR3 bases: TGTGCCAGCAGCTTGAGAGTAAATCAAGAGACCCAGTACTTC.

The J gene is TRBJ2-1, the V gene TRBV19; 7 bases line up with TRBD1. Germline-derived CDR1 and CDR2 are LNHDA and SQIVND (reference sequence). There are 17 residues in the CDR3. With 2 bases clipped from V and 1 base from J, the junction kept 8 bases outside the gene matches. This CDR3 reads CASSIRTGLRSYNEQFF. CDR3 DNA sequence: TGTGCCAGTAGTATAAGGACAGGCCTGCGTTCCTACAATGAGCAGTTCTTC. Supplemented by reference TRBV19 and TRBJ2-1, the full variable domain reads DGGITQSPKYLFRKEGQNVTLSCEQNLNHDAMYWYRQDPGQGLRLIYYSQIVNDFQKGDIAEGYSVSREKKESFPLTVTSAQKNPTAFYLCASSIRTGLRSYNEQFFGPGTRLTVL.

This sequence joins TRBV11-3 and TRBJ2-5; 9 nucleotides align to TRBD2. CDR1 is SGHNT and CDR2 is YENEEA in the germline V gene. J gave up 1 base and V 4 bases, and 4 bases lay outside the gene matches. The CDR3 runs 15 residues. The CDR3 region is CASSSPAGGQETQYF. In nucleotides, the CDR3 is TGTGCCAGCAGCTCGCCAGCGGGGGGCCAAGAGACCCAGTACTTC.

The V call is TRBV27, the J call TRBJ1-2, with 9 bases lining up with TRBD1. This CDR3 has 15 amino acids. CDR1 is MNHEY, CDR2 SMNVEV, per germline (reference sequence). The ends lost 6 bases at V and 6 bases at J; junction bases unmatched: 11. In DNA, the CDR3 is TGTGCCAGCAGACAACAGGGGGCTACGACAGATGGCTACACCTTC. Its translation is CASRQQGATTDGYTF.

V usage is TRBV5-1 and J usage is TRBJ2-1, with 16 bases identical to TRBD2. After removal of 8 bases from V and 0 bases from J, the junction contained 8 bases not matched to a gene. The CDR3 contains 18 residues. CDR1 and CDR2 from the germline V gene are SGHRS and YFSETQ. In nucleotides, the CDR3 is TGCGCCAGTATATCGGGACTAGCGGGAGGGAGCTCCTACAATGAGCAGTTCTTC. Translating it yields CASISGLAGGSSYNEQFF.

The chain is built from TRBV10-3 and TRBJ2-1; 7 nucleotides align to TRBD1. The CDR3 extends over 12 amino acids. Losses at the gene ends were 10 bases for V and 8 bases for J; bases not matched to a gene: 8. Germline V CDR1 and CDR2: ENHRY, SYGVKD. The CDR3 DNA is TGTGCCAACAGGGGTGCAGGGGATGAGCAGTTCTTC. It specifies CANRGAGDEQFF.

This clone was detected only a few times. The rearrangement joins TRBV6-1 to TRBJ1-6, with D unresolved. Germline CDR1 is MNHNS and CDR2 is SASEGT. The CDR3 has 16 amino acids. Trimming pared 4 bases from V and 4 bases from J, leaving 14 bases between. CDR3 amino acids: CASSAPPGAYNSPLHF. DNA for the CDR3: TGTGCCAGCAGTGCCCCCCCGGGTGCTTATAATTCACCCCTCCACTTT.

The rearrangement joins TRBV19 to TRBJ1-5; no definite D call. Trimming took off 10 bases at V and 9 bases at J, with 10 bases between the two ends. CDR3 length: 10 amino acids. Per germline, CDR1 LNHDA and CDR2 SQIVND (reference sequence). CDR3 loop: CATGIRPQHF. In nucleotides, the CDR3 is TGTGCCACAGGAATCAGGCCCCAGCATTTT.